These 30 T cell receptor beta chains originate from one sample sequenced in a study of blood T cell repertoires in COVID-19. Here immunoSEQ multiplex PCR was the method, and the copy in TCRdb shows in-frame clones only, minus some. The sample records about 200,000 clones, roughly 86% being singletons. Sequencing input: PBMCs or T cells enriched from blood (not recorded which). Receptors originate from a man between 35 and 55 years old with acute COVID-19.

This chain connects TRBV19 to TRBJ2-3; 8 bases are shared with TRBD1. Germline CDR1 reads LNHDA; CDR2 reads SQIVND (reference sequence). Trimming at V came to 5 bases and at J to 2 bases, leaving 3 bases not matched to a gene. This CDR3 has 14 amino acids. The CDR3 reads CASSATGDTDTQYF. CDR3 nucleotide sequence: TGTGCCAGTAGTGCGACAGGGGACACAGATACGCAGTATTTT.

This clone was counted a single time. This chain connects TRBV7-9 to TRBJ2-7; the match to TRBD1 covers 8 bases. The germline CDR1 and CDR2 sequences are SEHNR and FQNEAQ (reference sequence). The CDR3 runs to 13 residues. The ends lost 5 bases at V and 6 bases at J; junction bases unmatched: 6. CDR3 sequence: CASSPGQGGEQYF. CDR3 DNA sequence: TGTGCCAGCAGCCCAGGACAGGGAGGCGAGCAGTACTTC.

The rearrangement uses TRBV30 and TRBJ2-2; the match to TRBD1 covers 9 bases. The V gene end was trimmed by 5 bases and the J gene end by 4 bases; junction bases not matched to a gene: 5. The germline gives CDR1 GTSNPN, CDR2 SVGIG (reference sequence). The CDR3 runs 14 residues. The CDR3 here is CAWWGQGPTGELFF. CDR3 bases: TGTGCCTGGTGGGGACAGGGCCCCACCGGGGAGCTGTTTTTT. Full variable domain (outside the CDR3, taken from reference TRBV30 and TRBJ2-2): SQTIHQWPATLVQPVGSPLSLECTVEGTSNPNLYWYRQAAGRGLQLLFYSVGIGQISSEVPQNLSASRPQDRQFILSSKKLLLSDSGFYLCAWWGQGPTGELFFGEGSRLTVL.

The V and J genes are TRBV30 and TRBJ1-2; possibly TRBD1 for D (6 bases). The CDR3 runs to 15 residues. Germline V gene sequence: CDR1 GTSNPN, CDR2 SVGIG (reference sequence). V was cut by 3 bases and J by 8 bases, with 22 bases left in between. For the CDR3, the DNA is TGTGCCTGGAGGGGGCAGGGGTCCATGGGGGTCGGCTACACCTTC. It is translated as CAWRGQGSMGVGYTF. The complete variable domain, with remaining parts taken from reference TRBV30 and TRBJ1-2, reads SQTIHQWPATLVQPVGSPLSLECTVEGTSNPNLYWYRQAAGRGLQLLFYSVGIGQISSEVPQNLSASRPQDRQFILSSKKLLLSDSGFYLCAWRGQGSMGVGYTFGSGTRLTVV.

V is TRBV5-6 and J is TRBJ2-7; D call uncertain. Germline CDR1 SGHDT, CDR2 YYEEEE. Trimming removed 6 bases from V and 4 bases from J, with 14 bases in between. The CDR3 runs 13 residues. Here the CDR3 reads CASTVVDRYEQYF. The CDR3 bases are TGTGCCAGCACCGTCGTTGATCGGTACGAGCAGTACTTC.

This clone has just one count. The genes are TRBV7-3 and TRBJ1-6; a possible D gene is TRBD1 (6 bases). CDR1 is SGHTA and CDR2 is FQGTGA in the germline V gene. V was cut by 5 bases and J by 8 bases, with 16 bases left in between. The CDR3 runs 15 residues. The CDR3 sequence is CASSLTVDSYSPLHF. CDR3 nucleotides: TGTGCCAGCAGCCTGACGGTGGACAGCTATTCACCCCTCCACTTT.

V and J are TRBV28 and TRBJ1-1, with D possibly TRBD1 on 5 matching bases. This CDR3 has 15 amino acids. The ends were cut back, 5 bases at V and 4 bases at J, with 17 bases in the middle. The germline V gene encodes CDR1 MDHEN and CDR2 SYDVKM. Here the CDR3 reads CASSLPPMQGTEAFF. The CDR3 DNA follows: TGTGCCAGCAGTCTTCCCCCCATGCAGGGCACTGAAGCTTTCTTT.

The V call is TRBV20-1, the J call TRBJ2-5; D is perhaps TRBD2 (6 bases). The CDR3 covers 10 residues. The germline V gene has CDR1 DFQATT and CDR2 SNEGSKA (reference sequence). With 5 bases removed from V and 8 bases from J, the gap between germline ends came to 9 bases. CDR3 in amino acids: CSAGGKTQYF. The CDR3, as DNA: TGCAGTGCTGGGGGGAAAACCCAGTACTTC.

The V and J genes are TRBV18 and TRBJ1-1, with 11 nucleotides matching TRBD1. The CDR3 loop spans 14 amino acids. The germline V gene encodes CDR1 KGHSH and CDR2 LQKENI. V shed 6 bases and J 6 bases; nucleotides not matched to a gene: 6. Here the CDR3 DNA reads TGTGCCAGCTCGTGGGACAGGGGGGTCCCTGAAGCTTTCTTT. It codes for CASSWDRGVPEAFF.

The rearrangement links TRBV27 to TRBJ1-5, with 7 bases aligning to TRBD1. The CDR3 extends over 14 amino acids. The V gene end was trimmed by 8 bases and the J gene end by 11 bases; junction bases not matched to a gene: 15. Per germline, CDR1 MNHEY and CDR2 SMNVEV (reference sequence). CDR3 protein: CASGYPDRPGAQHF. CDR3 nucleotide sequence: TGTGCCAGCGGATACCCGGACAGGCCGGGAGCCCAGCATTTT.

As DNA, the CDR3 is TGTGCCAGCAGCCGGGGGGGAGATACGCAGTATTTT. Translating gives CASSRGGDTQYF. V usage is TRBV11-3 and J usage is TRBJ2-3; 8 positions agree with TRBD2. The CDR3 is 12 residues long. V trimming: 5 bases; J trimming: 5 bases; junction bases outside the gene matches: 0. CDR1 is SGHNT, CDR2 YENEEA, per germline.

The CDR3 bases are TGTGCCAGCAGTGTACAGGGGGCGAACAGGGATGGCTACACCTTC. The encoded protein is CASSVQGANRDGYTF. V usage is TRBV2 and J usage is TRBJ1-2, with TRBD1 matching 9 bases. The CDR3 is 15 residues long. J gave up 6 bases and V 4 bases, and 9 bases lay outside the gene matches. Germline CDR1 and CDR2: SNHLY and FYNNEI. The variable domain in full, with the rest retrieved from reference TRBV2 and TRBJ1-2, is EPEVTQTPSHQVTQMGQEVILRCVPISNHLYFYWYRQILGQKVEFLVSFYNNEISEKSEIFDDQFSVERPDGSNFTLKIRSTKLEDSAMYFCASSVQGANRDGYTFGSGTRLTVV.

V usage is TRBV14 and J usage is TRBJ2-1; D is undetermined. CDR3 length: 15 residues. V was pared by 1 base and J by 7 bases, with 14 bases between. The V gene's germline CDR1 is SGHDN and CDR2 FVKESK. CDR3 DNA: TGTGCCAGCAGCCAAGGGTGGAGCACCGGGAATGAGCAGTTCTTC. Translating gives CASSQGWSTGNEQFF.

The V and J genes are TRBV5-1 and TRBJ2-7; TRBD1 matches at 8 bases. The V segment lost 7 bases and the J segment 2 bases; nucleotides outside the gene matches: 11. Germline values: CDR1 SGHRS, CDR2 YFSETQ. The CDR3 has 15 residues. CDR3 nucleotides: TGCGCCAGCGTCCTCCAGCCGGGACAGGCCTACGAGCAGTACTTC. Encoded protein: CASVLQPGQAYEQYF.

The chain employs TRBV12-3 or TRBV12-4 and TRBJ2-7, with D perhaps matching TRBD1 (5 bases). CDR3 length: 13 amino acids. V dropped 2 bases and J dropped 5 bases, with 10 bases sitting between them. CDR3 sequence (DNA): TGTGCCAGCAGTTTACCAGGGTTCAACGAGCAGTACTTC. Its translation is CASSLPGFNEQYF.

The V gene is TRBV28, the J gene TRBJ2-7; D perhaps matches TRBD1 (6 bases). Looked up from germline, CDR1 is MDHEN and CDR2 is SYDVKM. V shed 3 bases and J shed 5 bases, with 8 bases lying between them. The CDR3 length is 12 residues. The CDR3 sequence is CASSFRGHEQYF. DNA of the CDR3: TGTGCCAGCAGTTTCAGGGGCCACGAGCAGTACTTC.

The genes are TRBV5-4 and TRBJ1-1; tentatively, D is TRBD1 (5 bases). Germline CDR1 is SGHNT and CDR2 is YYREEE (reference sequence). This CDR3 has 11 residues. The germline V and J ends were trimmed by 3 bases and 7 bases, with 7 bases remaining between them. The CDR3 DNA sequence: TGTGCCAGCAGCTCCGGGGGTGAAGCTTTCTTT. Residues: CASSSGGEAFF.

This chain links TRBV5-5 with TRBJ1-4; a weak D match, TRBD1 (5 bases). The CDR3 is 14 residues long. The germline gives CDR1 SGHKS, CDR2 YYEKEE (reference sequence). The V end was cut by 4 bases, the J end by 7 bases, with 14 bases between. The CDR3 region has the DNA TGTGCCAGCAGCCTGGCGGGGGTTGTTGAAAAACTGTTTTTT. As protein: CASSLAGVVEKLFF. The full variable domain, completed using reference TRBV5-5 and TRBJ1-4, is DAGVTQSPTHLIKTRGQQVTLRCSPISGHKSVSWYQQVLGQGPQFIFQYYEKEERGRGNFPDRFSARQFPNYSSELNVNALLLGDSALYLCASSLAGVVEKLFFGSGTQLSVL.

J is TRBJ2-7 and V is TRBV27; 7 positions agree with TRBD2. V lost 5 bases, J lost 0 bases, and 7 bases stayed unmatched. Germline CDR1 and CDR2: MNHEY and SMNVEV (reference sequence). The CDR3 totals 15 residues. CDR3 sequence reads: CASSPSGTVSYEQYF. As DNA, the CDR3 is TGTGCCAGCAGTCCCAGCGGGACGGTCTCCTACGAGCAGTACTTC.

The genes are TRBV7-6 and TRBJ2-3, with TRBD2 as a possible D gene (6 bases). The ends were cut back, 3 bases at V and 8 bases at J, with 6 bases in the middle. Looked up from germline, CDR1 is SGHVS and CDR2 is FNYEAQ. The CDR3 has 11 amino acids. The CDR3 bases are TGTGCCAGCAGCTTGGGGGGTACGCAGTATTTT. This sequence encodes CASSLGGTQYF.

The chain is built from TRBV18 and TRBJ2-5; the D is unclear. Germline assignment: CDR1 KGHSH and CDR2 LQKENI. V was trimmed by 6 bases and J by 3 bases, leaving 2 bases between them. This CDR3 has 10 amino acids. The CDR3 sequence is CASSEETQYF. The CDR3 coding sequence is TGTGCCAGCTCCGAAGAGACCCAGTACTTC.

The chain is built from TRBV4-3 and TRBJ1-5, with a weak D call TRBD1 (6 bases). CDR3 size: 18 residues. Germline values: CDR1 LGHNA, CDR2 YSLEER. Between the trimmed V and J ends, which lost 0 bases and 7 bases, there was a span of 22 bases. CDR3 amino acids: CASSQDLTVSGERQPQHF. The CDR3 DNA sequence: TGCGCCAGCAGCCAAGATCTTACCGTTTCAGGGGAGCGCCAGCCCCAGCATTTT.

The chain is built from TRBV30 and TRBJ1-5; 8 positions agree with TRBD1. The V and J ends lost 1 base and 3 bases, in that order; junction bases with no gene match: 2. This CDR3 contains 14 residues. Germline loops: CDR1 GTSNPN, CDR2 SVGIG (reference sequence). The CDR3 bases are TGTGCCTGGAGTGGGACAGGGCCCAATCAGCCCCAGCATTTT. Protein sequence: CAWSGTGPNQPQHF. Full variable domain (rest looked up from reference TRBV30 and TRBJ1-5): SQTIHQWPATLVQPVGSPLSLECTVEGTSNPNLYWYRQAAGRGLQLLFYSVGIGQISSEVPQNLSASRPQDRQFILSSKKLLLSDSGFYLCAWSGTGPNQPQHFGDGTRLSIL.

This clone was observed once. The J gene is TRBJ2-5, the V gene TRBV5-1; D call uncertain. The germline V gene encodes CDR1 SGHRS and CDR2 YFSETQ. CDR3 length equals 15 residues. The V end lost 0 bases, the J end lost 2 bases, and 11 bases lay between the germline ends. CDR3 DNA: TGCGCCAGCAGCTTGGTGGCAGGATGGCAAGAGACCCAGTACTTC. Translating gives CASSLVAGWQETQYF.

Of note for this clone: An end of the junction differs from the germline gene, which may be a read error. The rearrangement joins TRBV29-1 to TRBJ2-1; 10 bases map to TRBD2. The CDR3 is 14 residues long. Germline-derived CDR1 and CDR2 are SQVTM and ANQGSEA. DNA for the CDR3: TGCAGCGTGGAAGGACTAGCGGCCTACAATGAGCAGTTCTTC. Residues: CSVEGLAAYNEQFF.

The CDR3 DNA reads as TGTGCCAGTAGTATGGGAGGGACCACCTACAATGAGCAGTTCTTC. It yields the protein CASSMGGTTYNEQFF. The rearrangement uses TRBV19 and TRBJ2-1, with TRBD2 matching 7 bases. J was trimmed by 2 bases and V by 3 bases; bases with no gene match: 4. The CDR3 covers 15 residues. CDR1 LNHDA and CDR2 SQIVND come from the germline V gene (reference sequence).

V gene TRBV28 combines with J gene TRBJ1-4; D not resolved. The CDR3 has 12 amino acids. Looked up from germline, CDR1 is MDHEN and CDR2 is SYDVKM. Between the trimmed V and J ends, which lost 3 bases and 11 bases, there was a span of 10 bases. The CDR3 is CASSFRGSKLFF. CDR3 coding DNA: TGTGCCAGCAGTTTTCGGGGATCCAAACTGTTTTTT.

This clone was seen only once. The J gene is TRBJ2-1, the V gene TRBV27; D is ambiguous. Germline lookup yields CDR1 MNHEY and CDR2 SMNVEV (reference sequence). V lost 5 bases, J lost 4 bases, and 15 bases lay in between. The length of the CDR3 is 15 residues. As DNA, the CDR3 is TGTGCCAGCAGTGCGAGCGAGGTGATATACAATGAGCAGTTCTTC. Its translation: CASSASEVIYNEQFF.

The J gene is TRBJ2-6, the V gene TRBV5-5, with D unresolved. Germline-derived CDR1 and CDR2 are SGHKS and YYEKEE (reference sequence). CDR3 size: 15 residues. V lost 0 bases, J lost 0 bases, and 4 bases lay in between. The CDR3 DNA reads as TGTGCCAGCAGCTTGGGCGACTCTGGGGCCAACGTCCTGACTTTC. Translated, it gives CASSLGDSGANVLTF. The variable domain in full, completed from reference TRBV5-5 and TRBJ2-6, reads DAGVTQSPTHLIKTRGQQVTLRCSPISGHKSVSWYQQVLGQGPQFIFQYYEKEERGRGNFPDRFSARQFPNYSSELNVNALLLGDSALYLCASSLGDSGANVLTFGAGSRLTVL.

This chain connects TRBV7-3 to TRBJ2-3; perhaps TRBD2 as D (6 bases). Looked up from germline, CDR1 is SGHTA and CDR2 is FQGTGA. Trimming shortened V by 5 bases and J by 6 bases, and 12 bases separated the two germline ends. The CDR3 is made up of 13 amino acids. The CDR3: CASSAGPGDTQYF. Here the CDR3 DNA reads TGTGCCAGCAGCGCGGGGCCAGGTGATACGCAGTATTTT.